This entry lists 2 T cell receptor beta chains sequenced from one sample in a study of response to subunit inactivated influenza vaccine. In TCRdb, the RT-PCR reads were re-called with MiXCR into one record per CDR3 protein. The sample carries roughly 670,000 distinct CDR3 sequences, around 15% recorded once. Source: PBMCs from blood, taken around 15 days before vaccination. These receptor sequences come from a man in his fifties who received an inactivated influenza vaccine.

The J gene is TRBJ2-3, the V gene TRBV28, with D perhaps given as TRBD1 or TRBD2 (6 bases each). The germline gives CDR1 MDHEN, CDR2 SYDVKM. The CDR3 has 19 residues. V was clipped by 4 bases and J by 2 bases, with 25 bases between them. The CDR3 sequence: CASSSIGGIQEKNTDTQYF. In DNA form, the CDR3 reads TGTGCCAGCAGTTCAATAGGGGGGATACAGGAGAAAAACACAGATACGCAGTATTTT.

The CDR3 sequence: CASSPRTSGPNEQFF. CDR3 DNA sequence: TGTGCCAGCTCCCCCAGGACTAGCGGGCCCAATGAGCAGTTCTTC. The chain carries TRBV25-1 and TRBJ2-1; 11 nucleotides line up with TRBD2. CDR1 is MGHDK, CDR2 SYGVNS, per germline. This CDR3 spans 15 amino acids. The V segment lost 8 bases and the J segment 6 bases; nucleotides outside the gene matches: 9. The entire variable domain, with the rest obtained from reference TRBV25-1 and TRBJ2-1, is as follows: EADIYQTPRYLVIGTGKKITLECSQTMGHDKMYWYQQDPGMELHLIHYSYGVNSTEKGDLSSESTVSRIRTEHFPLTLESARPSHTSQYLCASSPRTSGPNEQFFGPGTRLTVL.